These 17 T cell receptor beta chains were all obtained from the same sample, sequenced in a study of T cell responses to AZD1222 COVID-19 vaccine. Produced via immunoSEQ multiplex PCR; TCRdb's table is partial and in-frame only. The sample contains approximately 170,000 clones, 85% to 90% of which appear only once. The specimen was peripheral blood, collected on day 0 of AZD1222 vaccination. These receptors were obtained from an adult in good health.

This clone was observed a handful of times. CDR3 region: CAADRSYEQYV. The DNA of the CDR3 is TGTGCCGCAGACAGGTCCTACGAGCAGTACGTC. The V and J genes are TRBV6-4 and TRBJ2-7, with a weak D call TRBD1 (6 bases). From germline, CDR1 is MRHNA and CDR2 SNTAGT. Trimming left V 11 bases short and J 1 base short, with 9 bases between. This CDR3 has 11 amino acids.

The V call is TRBV6-5, the J call TRBJ1-5, with D perhaps matching TRBD1 (5 bases). This CDR3 comprises 14 residues. Germline CDR1 MNHEY, CDR2 SVGAGI. With 2 bases removed from V and 6 bases from J, the gap between germline ends came to 11 bases. The CDR3 DNA reads as TGTGCCAGCAGTTACGGGGCAGGGATTCAGCCCCAGCATTTT. Residues: CASSYGAGIQPQHF.

The chain has TRBV6-2 or TRBV6-3 and TRBJ2-1; TRBD2 matches at 8 bases. The CDR3 length is 16 residues. The V segment lost 5 bases and the J segment 1 base; nucleotides outside the gene matches: 7. Germline V gives CDR1 MNHEY, CDR2 SVGEGT. The DNA of the CDR3 is TGTGCCAGCAGTGGGCCGGGGGGGGTATCCTACAATGAGCAGTTCTTC. Protein sequence: CASSGPGGVSYNEQFF.

The chain combines TRBV7-9 with TRBJ2-3, with D perhaps matching TRBD2 (7 bases). V lost 4 bases, J lost 2 bases, and 22 bases lay in between. Per the germline V gene, CDR1 is SEHNR and CDR2 is FQNEAQ (reference sequence). The length of the CDR3 is 18 residues. The CDR3 DNA reads TGTGCCAGCAGCTCGGCCGGGGGGCGGGGGCCCCCCACAGATACGCAGTATTTT. Protein sequence: CASSSAGGRGPPTDTQYF. Together with reference TRBV7-9 and TRBJ2-3, the CDR3 gives the full variable domain: DTGVSQNPRHKITKRGQNVTFRCDPISEHNRLYWYRQTLGQGPEFLTYFQNEAQLEKSRLLSDRFSAERPKGSFSTLEIQRTEQGDSAMYLCASSSAGGRGPPTDTQYFGPGTRLTVL.

The chain couples TRBV28 to TRBJ1-5; D not certain. The V and J ends lost 4 bases and 8 bases respectively, with 12 bases between them. The CDR3 has 13 residues. CDR1 and CDR2 from the germline V gene are MDHEN and SYDVKM. The CDR3 region has the DNA TGTGCCAGCAGTTCGTACTTTTGGGAGCCCCAGCATTTT. Amino acid sequence: CASSSYFWEPQHF.

The rearrangement uses TRBV20-1 and TRBJ1-4; TRBD1 is a possible D gene (6 bases). V was pared by 3 bases and J by 6 bases, with 17 bases between. This CDR3 contains 15 residues. Germline V gene sequence: CDR1 DFQATT, CDR2 SNEGSKA (reference sequence). The CDR3 reads CSASVTKGGDEKLFF. CDR3 DNA sequence: TGCAGTGCTAGTGTGACCAAAGGGGGGGATGAAAAACTGTTTTTT.

The chain couples TRBV6-5 to TRBJ2-2; D uncertain. Trimming removed 6 bases from V and 2 bases from J, with 13 bases in between. Germline V gene sequence: CDR1 MNHEY, CDR2 SVGAGI. The CDR3 totals 15 residues. The CDR3 is CASRWAQLNTGELFF. The DNA for the CDR3 is TGTGCCAGCAGATGGGCCCAGTTAAACACCGGGGAGCTGTTTTTT.

This sequence joins TRBV3-1 (or the pseudogene TRBV3-2) and TRBJ2-1; 8 bases map to TRBD2. The CDR3 contains 14 residues. CDR1 is LGHDT, CDR2 YNNKEL, per germline (reference sequence). With V trimmed by 3 bases and J by 7 bases, 5 bases remained unmatched. In nucleotides, the CDR3 is TGTGCCAGCAGCCATTTCTCGGGGGGGAATGAGCAGTTCTTC. Translated: CASSHFSGGNEQFF.

This clone turned up a few times. J is TRBJ2-7 and V is TRBV5-6; 11 bases fit TRBD1. Unmatched junction bases numbered 5, after V lost 4 bases and J lost 2 bases. The CDR3 contains 15 residues. The V gene's germline CDR1 is SGHDT and CDR2 YYEEEE. DNA for the CDR3: TGTGCCAGCAGCCCCTGGACAGGGGGCCCCTACGAGCAGTACGTC. The encoded protein is CASSPWTGGPYEQYV.

The chain carries TRBV28 and TRBJ1-1, with no clear D. The V gene lost 3 bases and the J gene lost 7 bases, with 12 bases spanning the gap. Germline CDR1 is MDHEN and CDR2 is SYDVKM. This CDR3 has 13 residues. The CDR3, as DNA: TGTGCCAGCAGTTTGCGAGGATCGGGTGAAGCTTTCTTT. Protein sequence: CASSLRGSGEAFF.

The rearrangement joins TRBV5-1 to TRBJ1-4; D may be TRBD1 (6 bases). Trimming pared 4 bases from V and 2 bases from J, leaving 12 bases between. Germline CDR1 is SGHRS and CDR2 is YFSETQ. The CDR3 spans 15 residues. The CDR3, as DNA: TGCGCCAGCAGCCCTGGGGGGGCGACTAATGAAAAACTGTTTTTT. The encoded protein is CASSPGGATNEKLFF.

The gene calls are TRBV2 and TRBJ1-1, with D unclear. The ends were cut back, 6 bases at V and 6 bases at J, with 11 bases in the middle. This CDR3 is 12 amino acids long. CDR1 is SNHLY, CDR2 FYNNEI, per germline. The CDR3 nucleotides read TGTGCCAGCAGAGGTGAAGGGCCTGAAGCTTTCTTT. Protein sequence: CASRGEGPEAFF. The entire variable domain, with the rest obtained from reference TRBV2 and TRBJ1-1, is as follows: EPEVTQTPSHQVTQMGQEVILRCVPISNHLYFYWYRQILGQKVEFLVSFYNNEISEKSEIFDDQFSVERPDGSNFTLKIRSTKLEDSAMYFCASRGEGPEAFFGQGTRLTVV.

The chain couples TRBV19 to TRBJ2-3; a weak D match, TRBD1 (5 bases). Germline CDR1 LNHDA, CDR2 SQIVND (reference sequence). Trimming removed 5 bases at V and 4 bases at J, with 13 bases between. The CDR3 has 14 residues. The CDR3 sequence: CASSWQGGSDTQYF. Written as DNA, the CDR3 is TGTGCCAGTAGTTGGCAGGGTGGATCAGATACGCAGTATTTT. The full variable domain, completed using reference TRBV19 and TRBJ2-3, is DGGITQSPKYLFRKEGQNVTLSCEQNLNHDAMYWYRQDPGQGLRLIYYSQIVNDFQKGDIAEGYSVSREKKESFPLTVTSAQKNPTAFYLCASSWQGGSDTQYFGPGTRLTVL.

The chain combines TRBV20-1 with TRBJ1-5; D is undetermined. V was clipped by 7 bases and J by 6 bases, with 4 bases between them. CDR1 is DFQATT and CDR2 is SNEGSKA in the germline V gene (reference sequence). The CDR3 extends over 9 amino acids. CDR3 protein: CSVGQPQHF. DNA for the CDR3: TGCAGTGTCGGTCAGCCCCAGCATTTT.

This sequence joins TRBV15 and TRBJ1-2, with D perhaps TRBD1 (6 bases). Trimming took off 6 bases at V and 4 bases at J, with 21 bases between the two ends. The CDR3 has 16 amino acids. Germline lookup yields CDR1 LNHNV and CDR2 YYDKDF (reference sequence). In nucleotides, the CDR3 is TGTGCCACCAGAGCTGAACAGGGCAGGGCTTTCTATGGCTACACCTTC. Amino acid sequence: CATRAEQGRAFYGYTF. The full variable domain, in which reference TRBV15 and TRBJ1-2 provide the parts outside the CDR3, is DAMVIQNPRYQVTQFGKPVTLSCSQTLNHNVMYWYQQKSSQAPKLLFHYYDKDFNNEADTPDNFQSRRPNTSFCFLDIRSPGLGDTAMYLCATRAEQGRAFYGYTFGSGTRLTVV.

V usage is TRBV6-5 and J usage is TRBJ2-3; D call uncertain. CDR1 and CDR2 (germline): MNHEY, SVGAGI. The length of the CDR3 is 13 residues. Trimming removed 4 bases from V and 1 base from J, with 6 bases in between. CDR3 nucleotide sequence: TGTGCCAGCAGTTTTCTGGGCACAGATACGCAGTATTTT. It encodes CASSFLGTDTQYF.

The V gene is TRBV4-3, the J gene TRBJ2-4; 11 bases line up with TRBD2. CDR1 LGHNA and CDR2 YSLEER come from the germline V gene. V shed 0 bases, J shed 11 bases, and the junction held 9 bases outside the gene matches. The CDR3 spans 16 residues. The CDR3 spells CASSQDGGLAVPFQYF. The CDR3 DNA reads as TGCGCCAGCAGCCAAGATGGGGGACTAGCGGTACCTTTTCAGTACTTC.